This note documents a single T cell receptor beta chain sequence. It has no known antigen specificity. Base qualities are not recorded, but no much larger clone differs from it by a single base. The sample originates from a study of blood T cell repertoires in COVID-19 (dated by TCRdb to 2018 to 2021). About the investigation overall: Samples covering the acute and convalescent phases of COVID-19 were provided by collaborators in the United States, Italy and Spain. The repertoires were made available in a free public database intended to serve as a resource for research on the immune response to SARS-CoV-2. The dataset comprised deeply sampled blood TCRbeta repertoires from subjects exposed to, actively infected with, or recovered from COVID-19. Where HLA class I and class II types were available, the types were taken from metadata supplied by the sample provider, not from assay-based typing. Sample metadata almost always included a de-identified subject ID, COVID-19 status, age in years and sex. The material from the prospective study consisted of cDNA or gDNA derived from T cells, B-cell-depleted T cells, or PBMCs. The samples were drawn from the first 160 participants of the ongoing ImmuneRACE study and from more than 1,000 subjects provided by 6 global collaborators.

One collaborating source in Seattle enrolled patients during active infection and followed them longitudinally through the course of disease. Whole blood was collected in K2EDTA tubes by collaborating institutions according to the institutions' own protocols. For TCRbeta analysis, collaborators shipped samples as frozen whole blood, isolated PBMCs, or DNA extracted from either of those sample types. What the authors observed across the whole study: How much clinical and demographic metadata was included differed by source and by participant, and the metadata was provided uncurated.

The immunoSEQ Assay, a bias-controlled multiplex PCR, was used to amplify TCRbeta CDR3 regions from genomic DNA. Turning to the authors' computational methods: The number of nucleated cells in each sample was estimated from the amplification of reference gene primers within the assay. Sequence reads were collapsed and filtered to measure the absolute abundance of every unique TCRbeta CDR3 rearrangement. Productive Simpson clonality was computed per sample as the square root of Simpson's diversity index over productive rearrangements. TCRdb stores this immuneACCESS table with in-frame sequences only. Part of the clones is absent; in the studies checked, under half of the shortfall reflects unresolved V genes, and no reason is known for the rest. D and trimming come from the DNA, and the V and J calls and clone size come from that table. The sample table contains fewer than 250,000 clones; only one count was recorded for about nine tenths of them. The top ten constitute 9.5% to 13% of the sample.

The receptor comes from a man aged 50-59 years with COVID-19, enrolled during active disease. Specimen: peripheral blood.

This receptor has the CDR3 CASSPTGINTEAFF. The DNA reads as follows: TGTGCCAGCAGCCCGACAGGGATAAACACTGAAGCTTTCTTT. The V and J genes are TRBV5-6 and TRBJ1-1; TRBD1 matches 7 bases in the middle. The CDR3 numbers 14 residues from cysteine through phenylalanine. The DNA shown is the 42-base CDR3, in frame from base 1. V ends up 4 bases short and J 2 bases short, with an unmatched junction base count of 5. Reading the germline V gene gives CDR1 SGHDT and CDR2 YYEEEE.